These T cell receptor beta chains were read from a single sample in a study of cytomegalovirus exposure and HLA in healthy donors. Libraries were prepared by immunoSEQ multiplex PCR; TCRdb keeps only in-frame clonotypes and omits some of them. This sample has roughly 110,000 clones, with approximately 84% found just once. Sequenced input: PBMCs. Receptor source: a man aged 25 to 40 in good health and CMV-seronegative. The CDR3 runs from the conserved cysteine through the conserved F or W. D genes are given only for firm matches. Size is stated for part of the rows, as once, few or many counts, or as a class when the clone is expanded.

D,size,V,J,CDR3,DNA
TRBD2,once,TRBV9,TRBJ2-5,CASTASGWGQETQYF,TGTGCCAGCACCGCTAGCGGTTGGGGCCAAGAGACCCAGTACTTC
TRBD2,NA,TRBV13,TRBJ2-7,CASSSPGLAGDSYEQYF,TGTGCCAGCAGCTCCCCGGGACTAGCGGGGGACTCCTACGAGCAGTACTTC
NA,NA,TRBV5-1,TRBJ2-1,CASSLAKGSGNNEQFF,TGCGCCAGCAGCTTGGCCAAAGGCTCGGGGAACAATGAGCAGTTCTTC
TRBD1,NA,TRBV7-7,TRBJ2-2,CASSLVQGFGELFF,TGTGCTAGCAGCTTAGTACAGGGGTTCGGGGAGCTGTTTTTT
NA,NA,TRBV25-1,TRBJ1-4,CASSDPGVANEKLFF,TGTGCCAGCAGTGACCCAGGGGTGGCTAATGAAAAACTGTTTTTT
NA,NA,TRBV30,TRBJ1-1,CAWSVPGTGTEAFF,TGTGCCTGGAGTGTACCGGGAACGGGCACTGAAGCTTTCTTT
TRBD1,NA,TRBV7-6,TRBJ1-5,CASSLSFEGAGNQPQHF,TGTGCCAGCAGCTTAAGCTTCGAGGGGGCAGGCAATCAGCCCCAGCATTTT
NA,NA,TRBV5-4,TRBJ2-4,CASSARGGSAKNIQYF,TGTGCCAGCAGTGCTCGCGGAGGGTCTGCCAAAAACATTCAGTACTTC
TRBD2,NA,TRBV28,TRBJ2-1,CASNPGLANKGEQFF,TGTGCCAGCAACCCCGGACTAGCGAATAAGGGTGAGCAGTTCTTC
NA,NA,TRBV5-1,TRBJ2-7,CASSYRRQAGEQYF,TGCGCCAGCAGCTACCGGAGACAGGCTGGCGAGCAGTACTTC
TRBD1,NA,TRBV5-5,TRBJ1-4,CASHRGRWATNEKLFF,TGTGCCAGCCACAGGGGGCGGTGGGCAACTAATGAAAAACTGTTTTTT
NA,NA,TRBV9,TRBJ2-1,CASSGGTSYNEQFF,TGTGCCAGCAGCGGTGGGACTTCCTACAATGAGCAGTTCTTC
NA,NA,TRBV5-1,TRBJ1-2,CASSPDRTRGYTF,TGCGCCAGCAGCCCTGACAGGACGAGGGGCTACACCTTC
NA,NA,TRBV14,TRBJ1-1,CASSLGPNTEAFF,TGTGCCAGCAGCCTGGGGCCGAACACTGAAGCTTTCTTT
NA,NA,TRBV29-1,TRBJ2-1,CSVEEPRRTWSYNEQFF,TGCAGCGTTGAAGAACCCCGCCGGACTTGGTCCTACAATGAGCAGTTCTTC